This T cell receptor beta chain was sequenced for a study of T cell responses to AZD1222 COVID-19 vaccine (TCRdb year 2021). Study-wide context: AZD1222 recipients given second doses at about 4 weeks or at about 12 weeks were pooled, since spike-specific TCR depth and breadth were not found to differ between the two schedules. TCR sequencing was performed for 230 to 250 trial participants, of whom around 200 were given two doses of AZD1222 and approximately 25 were given two doses of MenACWY control vaccine. Enrollment into the trials was organized by age into subgroups of 18-55, 56-69 and 70-plus years, and those subgroups contained approximately 150, 30 and 60 TCR-sequenced participants, respectively.

About this clone: Its specific antigen is unknown. Per-nucleotide qualities are absent, and no much larger clonotype sits a single base away.

The junction carries 12 bases between V and J, which are trimmed by 3 bases and 1 base respectively. Per the germline V gene, MNHEY is the CDR1 and SVGAGI is the CDR2. The cysteine opens and the phenylalanine closes a CDR3 of 16 amino acids. The retained sequence is limited to the CDR3, 48 bases, with the frame set at the first base. The time point tag for this specimen amounts to: baseline before first vaccination. The vaccinee samples were drawn from two UK trials, COV001 and COV002, one of which was a single-blind randomized controlled phase 2/3 trial testing AZD1222 (ChAdOx1 nCoV-19) in healthy adults. For TCRbeta chain sequencing, PBMC samples from trial participants were taken at day 0 and at day 28 after the second dose. General findings and caveats noted by the study authors: No day 14 peak-response samples were available, so repertoires were characterized only after the peak T cell response. Participants were mostly white British and included more females than males, and it was suggested by the authors that clonal diversity may have been underestimated. After two AZD1222 doses, spike-specific TCR breadth and depth were significantly higher than at day 0 and than in MenACWY recipients. Epitopes outside the regions mutated in the B.1.351 and B.1.1.7 variants were reportedly recognized by nearly half of the unique spike-specific TCRs. In the small 56-69-year group, the increase in depth fell short of significance, most likely because of low power. Conclusions about previously exposed vaccinees are limited, since just six AZD1222 recipients were seropositive for SARS-CoV-2 at baseline. CD4 TCRs associated with the vaccine covered the entire spike protein, and the dominant responses were in regions 160-218 and 743-854.

The CDR3 regions of human TCRbeta chains were subjected to immunosequencing. Concerning the study's data processing: TCRs in the repertoires were matched against a reference library of SARS-CoV-2-specific TCRs that had been generated with the MIRA antigen-specificity platform. Breadth was defined as the fraction of unique TCRs that were SARS-CoV-2-associated, and depth was defined as the fraction of total T cells that were SARS-CoV-2-associated. Using the MIRA data, each spike-specific TCR was mapped to the spike region that the TCR reacts to and placed in a CD4 or CD8 class. Log10-transformed breadth and depth values were compared by one-way ANOVA with Sidak's multiple comparisons tests. The table comes from immuneACCESS by way of TCRdb, which keeps in-frame sequences with V and J called. Part of the clones is missing from these tables; in studies checked, under half for an unresolved V gene and the rest for unknown reasons. The DNA gave D and trimming, while V, J and clone size come from that table. The sample yields roughly 84,000 clones; about 85% were counted once. Of the sample, more than 1.3% is held by the ten largest clones.

The sequence derives from an adult in good health. The rearrangement combines TRBV6-5 with TRBJ2-2; tentative D gene TRBD2, with 5 bases matching. Sequenced material: peripheral blood, taken on day 0 of AZD1222 vaccination. The encoded CDR3 is CASSYSSGVNTGELFF. In nucleotide form, the sequence is TGTGCCAGCAGTTATTCAAGCGGAGTGAACACCGGGGAGCTGTTTTTT.